This passage covers 24 T cell receptor beta chains from one sample sequenced in a study of T cell repertoires in cytomegalovirus infection. MiXCR, applied by TCRdb to the reads, yields one record per CDR3 protein. This sample has roughly 230,000 distinct CDR3 sequences; 9% to 15% occur once, and the top ten carry around 1.6%. Sequenced input: PBMCs. These receptors were obtained from a human donor in good health (CMV status not recorded). Some clones in this sample may be carry-over from other donors' samples.

This chain links TRBV28 with TRBJ2-7; TRBD1 might be the D (6 bases). The V gene's germline CDR1 is MDHEN and CDR2 SYDVKM. V dropped 7 bases and J dropped 0 bases, with 10 bases sitting between them. The CDR3 covers 13 residues. CDR3 sequence reads: CASTNRVSYEQYF. The CDR3 nucleotides are TGTGCCAGCACGAACAGGGTCTCCTACGAGCAGTACTTC.

The J gene is TRBJ2-7, the V gene TRBV5-4, with 7 bases matching TRBD2. The germline V gene has CDR1 SGHNT and CDR2 YYREEE (reference sequence). The CDR3 is made up of 17 amino acids. J lost 2 bases, V lost 3 bases, and 14 bases had no gene match. The CDR3 DNA reads as TGTGCCAGCAGCTCACCCCTAATCGGGACTACCCCCTACGAGCAGTACTTC. Protein sequence: CASSSPLIGTTPYEQYF.

V usage is TRBV7-9 and J usage is TRBJ2-3; TRBD2 matches 11 bases. The CDR3 has 16 amino acids. Per the germline V gene, CDR1 is SEHNR and CDR2 is FQNEAQ (reference sequence). Losses at the gene ends were 4 bases for V and 2 bases for J; bases not matched to a gene: 5. CDR3 in amino acids: CASSWGLAEVTDTQYF. The CDR3 bases are TGTGCCAGCAGCTGGGGACTAGCGGAGGTCACAGATACGCAGTATTTT.

This clonotype was picked up a small number of times. CDR3 sequence reads: CSVVQGAHGQPQHF. The CDR3 DNA sequence: TGCAGCGTCGTACAGGGGGCGCATGGTCAGCCCCAGCATTTT. The V call is TRBV29-1, the J call TRBJ1-5, with 9 positions matching TRBD1. Germline-derived CDR1 and CDR2 are SQVTM and ANQGSEA. The CDR3 is 14 residues long. V lost 6 bases and J lost 6; bases outside the gene matches: 9.

This clonotype was recorded many times. This sequence joins TRBV24-1 and TRBJ2-5; tentative D call: TRBD1 (5 bases). Germline loops: CDR1 KGHDR, CDR2 SFDVKD. The CDR3 consists of 13 residues. The germline V and J ends were trimmed by 9 bases and 5 bases, with 15 bases remaining between them. CDR3 sequence (DNA): TGTGCCACCGGTCCGCAGGGTGTGGAGACCCAGTACTTC. Residues: CATGPQGVETQYF.

V usage is TRBV20-1 and J usage is TRBJ1-3, with D hard to call. Per germline, CDR1 DFQATT and CDR2 SNEGSKA (reference sequence). Trimming took off 6 bases at V and 4 bases at J, with 19 bases between the two ends. The CDR3 contains 15 residues. In DNA, the CDR3 is TGCAGTGCAGGAGACGGCCCCCGGGCCGGAAACACCATATATTTT. Protein sequence: CSAGDGPRAGNTIYF.

This chain links TRBV20-1 with TRBJ2-5, with D tentatively TRBD1 (5 bases). CDR1 and CDR2 from the germline V gene are DFQATT and SNEGSKA (reference sequence). CDR3 length: 13 residues. V was clipped by 2 bases and J by 5 bases, with 12 bases between them. CDR3: CSARPIGAETQYF. As DNA, the CDR3 is TGCAGTGCTAGACCAATAGGGGCGGAGACCCAGTACTTC.

This clonotype was seen ten or more times. The chain links TRBV7-2 to TRBJ2-5, with 9 bases aligning to TRBD1. In germline, CDR1 is SGHTA, CDR2 FQGNSA. This CDR3 is 16 amino acids long. The J segment lost 3 bases and the V segment lost 3 bases, leaving 8 bases of the junction unmatched. For the CDR3, the DNA is TGTGCCAGCAGCTTTGACGGGACAGGGAATAAAGAGACCCAGTACTTC. This translates into CASSFDGTGNKETQYF.

The table lists this clonotype with many counts. V is TRBV7-8 and J is TRBJ1-2, with 10 nucleotides matching TRBD1. Losses at the gene ends were 0 bases for V and 9 bases for J; bases not matched to a gene: 1. Per germline, CDR1 SGHVS and CDR2 FQNEAQ. The CDR3 covers 13 residues. CDR3 loop: CASSLAGQGSYTF. The CDR3 DNA follows: TGTGCCAGCAGCTTAGCGGGACAGGGGAGCTACACCTTC. Combining the CDR3 with reference TRBV7-8 and TRBJ1-2 gives the whole variable domain GAGVSQSPRYKVAKRGQDVALRCDPISGHVSLFWYQQALGQGPEFLTYFQNEAQLDKSGLPSDRFFAERPEGSVSTLKIQRTQQEDSAVYLCASSLAGQGSYTFGSGTRLTVV.

V usage is TRBV27 and J usage is TRBJ2-1, with 7 nucleotides matching TRBD2. Germline V gene lookup returns CDR1 MNHEY and CDR2 SMNVEV (reference sequence). The trim removed 7 bases at V and 6 bases at J, leaving 12 bases unmatched. The CDR3 has 15 residues. The CDR3 spells CASNQAGERGNEQFF. The CDR3 DNA follows: TGTGCCAGCAATCAGGCGGGAGAGAGGGGCAATGAGCAGTTCTTC.

This clonotype has a count of ten or more. The chain combines TRBV7-2 with TRBJ2-4; D ambiguous. Trimming pared 5 bases from V and 10 bases from J, leaving 15 bases between. This CDR3 is built from 13 residues. Germline loops: CDR1 SGHTA, CDR2 FQGNSA. For the CDR3, the DNA is TGTGCCAGCAGCATCCCCTCCGGTTTTATTCAGTACTTC. It translates to CASSIPSGFIQYF.

The rearrangement uses TRBV29-1 and TRBJ2-5; D assignment may be TRBD1 or TRBD2 (5 bases each). The CDR3 is made up of 14 amino acids. The germline V gene has CDR1 SQVTM and CDR2 ANQGSEA. With 4 bases removed from V and 4 bases from J, the gap between germline ends came to 16 bases. This chain's CDR3 is CSVGRGAMGETQYF. CDR3 DNA: TGCAGCGTTGGACGAGGGGCCATGGGAGAGACCCAGTACTTC. Using reference TRBV29-1 and TRBJ2-5 for the parts outside the CDR3, the full variable domain is SAVISQKPSRDICQRGTSLTIQCQVDSQVTMMFWYRQQPGQSLTLIATANQGSEATYESGFVIDKFPISRPNLTFSTLTVSNMSPEDSSIYLCSVGRGAMGETQYFGPGTRLLVL.

This clonotype was detected a few times. The rearrangement joins TRBV5-1 to TRBJ1-1; 8 nucleotides agree with TRBD1. This CDR3 spans 16 amino acids. J was trimmed by 0 bases and V by 0 bases; bases with no gene match: 4. CDR1 and CDR2 from the germline V gene are SGHRS and YFSETQ. CDR3: CASSLDRGLMNTEAFF. The CDR3 DNA sequence: TGCGCCAGCAGCTTGGACAGGGGGTTGATGAACACTGAAGCTTTCTTT.

This clonotype appeared a single time. This CDR3 reads CSGSSGGASETQYF. CDR3 sequence (DNA): TGCAGTGGGAGTAGCGGGGGGGCATCAGAGACCCAGTACTTC. The chain has TRBV20-1 and TRBJ2-5; 11 bases are a match to TRBD2. Looked up from germline, CDR1 is DFQATT and CDR2 is SNEGSKA (reference sequence). V trimming: 7 bases; J trimming: 4 bases; junction bases outside the gene matches: 8. The CDR3 sequence is 14 residues long.

There are a few counts of this clonotype. The rearrangement uses TRBV6-2 or TRBV6-3 and TRBJ2-1, with 16 bases that match TRBD2. The CDR3 has 17 amino acids. Germline values: CDR1 MNHEY, CDR2 SVGEGT. V trimming: 0 bases; J trimming: 4 bases; junction bases outside the gene matches: 0. CDR3 in amino acids: CASSYSGLAGGYNEQFF. In nucleotides, the CDR3 is TGTGCCAGCAGTTACTCGGGACTAGCGGGGGGGTACAATGAGCAGTTCTTC.

This clonotype was counted at least ten times. V is TRBV27 and J is TRBJ1-2; no clear D. From germline, CDR1 is MNHEY and CDR2 SMNVEV (reference sequence). The V end was cut by 8 bases, the J end by 5 bases, with 9 bases between. The CDR3 has 11 residues. The CDR3 protein is CASGGVYGYTF. In DNA form, the CDR3 reads TGTGCCAGCGGTGGCGTATATGGCTACACCTTC.

The CDR3 reads CSAKSTGTYEQYV. Here the CDR3 DNA reads TGCAGCGCAAAGAGCACAGGAACCTACGAGCAGTACGTC. The rearrangement joins TRBV29-1 to TRBJ2-7, with a tentative D call TRBD1 (5 bases). This CDR3 is 13 amino acids long. Germline values: CDR1 SQVTM, CDR2 ANQGSEA. Trimming stripped 7 bases from V and 2 bases from J, with 15 bases between.

Many counts were recorded for this clonotype. This rearrangement joins TRBV28 to TRBJ1-5; D is perhaps TRBD1 (6 bases). Trimming stripped 5 bases from V and 3 bases from J, with 14 bases between. CDR3 length: 15 residues. Germline-derived CDR1 and CDR2 are MDHEN and SYDVKM. The CDR3 is CASSPPTGNNQPQHF. In nucleotides, the CDR3 is TGTGCCAGCAGTCCCCCGACAGGAAACAATCAGCCCCAGCATTTT.

This clonotype was counted at least ten times. The rearrangement links TRBV7-8 to TRBJ1-1, with TRBD1 identical over 9 bases. Trimming took 5 bases from V and 1 from J; bases not matched to a gene: 5. The CDR3 is made up of 15 amino acids. The germline V gene has CDR1 SGHVS and CDR2 FQNEAQ. The CDR3 loop reads CASSLRTGANTEAFF. DNA of the CDR3: TGTGCCAGCAGCCTCCGGACAGGGGCGAACACTGAAGCTTTCTTT.

This clonotype was found many times. The rearrangement uses TRBV7-2 and TRBJ1-3; a weak D match, TRBD1 (5 bases). Germline V CDR1 and CDR2: SGHTA, FQGNSA. The CDR3 length is 16 residues. V was shortened by 2 bases and J by 4 bases, with 15 bases between the two germline ends. The CDR3 sequence: CASSLPTEGSGNTIYF. The CDR3 nucleotides read TGTGCCAGCAGCTTACCGACAGAGGGATCCGGAAACACCATATATTTT.

This chain connects TRBV6-6 to TRBJ1-5; TRBD1 aligns across 9 bases. CDR1 MNHNY and CDR2 SVGAGI come from the germline V gene (reference sequence). The CDR3 covers 14 residues. V lost 8 bases, J lost 7 bases, and 9 bases stayed unmatched. The CDR3 here is CASCLQGARQPQHF. The CDR3 nucleotides read TGTGCCAGCTGTCTACAGGGGGCAAGACAGCCCCAGCATTTT.

The gene calls are TRBV3-1 and TRBJ2-7; weak D call: TRBD2 (5 bases). V dropped 0 bases and J dropped 4 bases, with 7 bases sitting between them. The CDR3 covers 13 residues. Germline assignment: CDR1 LGHDT and CDR2 YNNKEL (reference sequence). The CDR3 DNA is TGTGCCAGCAGCCAAGATCGGGATTACGAGCAGTACTTC. This sequence encodes CASSQDRDYEQYF.

This clonotype was seen a few times. The chain employs TRBV5-1 and TRBJ1-5; D unresolved. Germline CDR1 and CDR2: SGHRS and YFSETQ. The germline V and J ends were trimmed by 0 bases and 4 bases, with 5 bases remaining between them. CDR3 length equals 13 residues. CDR3 sequence reads: CASSLEVNQPQHF. Written as DNA, the CDR3 is TGCGCCAGCAGCTTGGAGGTGAATCAGCCCCAGCATTTT.

This clonotype was seen ten or more times. The rearrangement joins TRBV7-2 to TRBJ1-5; D gene ambiguous. The V gene's germline CDR1 is SGHTA and CDR2 FQGNSA. The V end lost 1 base, the J end lost 4 bases, and 14 bases lay between the germline ends. CDR3 length equals 16 residues. The CDR3 spells CASSLGVQPANQPQHF. In DNA, the CDR3 is TGTGCCAGCAGCTTAGGAGTTCAGCCGGCGAATCAGCCCCAGCATTTT.